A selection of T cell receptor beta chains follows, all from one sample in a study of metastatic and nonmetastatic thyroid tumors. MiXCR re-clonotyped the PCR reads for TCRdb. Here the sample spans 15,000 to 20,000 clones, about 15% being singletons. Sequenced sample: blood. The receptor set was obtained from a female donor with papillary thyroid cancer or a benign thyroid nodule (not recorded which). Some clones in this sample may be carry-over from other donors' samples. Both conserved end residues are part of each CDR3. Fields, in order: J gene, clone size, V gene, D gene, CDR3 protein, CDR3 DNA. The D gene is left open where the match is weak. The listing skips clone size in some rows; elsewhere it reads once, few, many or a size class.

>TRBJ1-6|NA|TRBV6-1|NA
CASSQVVNSPRHF
TGTGCCAGCAGCCAGGTTGTAAATTCACCCAGGCACTTT
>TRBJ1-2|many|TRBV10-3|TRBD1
CAIIWTGGNGYTF
TGTGCCATCATCTGGACAGGGGGAAATGGCTACACCTTC
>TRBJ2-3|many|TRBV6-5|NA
CASSSRTVSTDTQYF
TGTGCCAGCAGTTCTAGAACAGTTAGCACAGATACGCAGTATTTT
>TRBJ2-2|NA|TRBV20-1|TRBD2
CSATGIAGASGELFF
TGCAGTGCCACCGGCATAGCGGGAGCTTCCGGGGAGCTGTTTTTT
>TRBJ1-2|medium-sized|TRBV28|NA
CASSLDPQGNYGYTF
TGTGCCAGCAGTTTGGACCCCCAGGGAAACTATGGCTACACCTTC
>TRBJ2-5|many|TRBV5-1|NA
CASSLRDNPGETQYF
TGCGCCAGCAGCTTGCGGGACAACCCGGGAGAGACCCAGTACTTC
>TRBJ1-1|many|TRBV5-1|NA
CASSLEGFRTEAFF
TGCGCCAGCAGCTTGGAGGGGTTTCGCACTGAAGCTTTCTTT
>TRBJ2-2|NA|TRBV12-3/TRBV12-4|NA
CASSLGGGGGGELFF
TGTGCCAGCAGTTTGGGCGGTGGTGGCGGCGGGGAGCTGTTTTTT
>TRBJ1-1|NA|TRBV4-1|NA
CASSPPGNEAFF
TGCGCCAGCAGCCCCCCGGGGAATGAAGCTTTCTTT
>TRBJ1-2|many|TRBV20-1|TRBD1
CSANPTTGNYGYTF
TGCAGTGCTAACCCAACGACAGGGAACTATGGCTACACCTTC
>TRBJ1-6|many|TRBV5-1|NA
CASSLGRVNPSPLHF
TGCGCCAGCAGCTTGGGACGGGTCAACCCTTCACCCCTCCACTTT
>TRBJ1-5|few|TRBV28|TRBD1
CASSTTGGQPQHF
TGTGCCAGCAGTACAACAGGGGGCCAGCCCCAGCATTTT
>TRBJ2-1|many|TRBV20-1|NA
CSARLDYNEQFF
TGCAGTGCTAGACTGGACTACAATGAGCAGTTCTTC
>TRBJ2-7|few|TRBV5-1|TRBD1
CASSLALLDRVRGEQYF
TGCGCCAGCAGCTTGGCCCTCTTGGACAGGGTTCGGGGCGAGCAGTACTTC
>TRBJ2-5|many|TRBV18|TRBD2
CASSLGREQETQYF
TGTGCCAGCTCATTAGGGAGGGAGCAAGAGACCCAGTACTTC
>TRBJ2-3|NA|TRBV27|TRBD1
CASSMRGQGGGDIQYF
TGTGCCAGCAGTATGCGGGGACAGGGAGGTGGAGATATTCAGTATTTT
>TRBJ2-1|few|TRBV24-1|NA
CATSDTGSSYNEQFF
TGTGCCACCAGTGACACAGGGTCGTCCTACAATGAGCAGTTCTTC
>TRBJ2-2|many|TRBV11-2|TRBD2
CASSLGAPGGYTGELFF
TGTGCCAGCAGCTTAGGGGCTCCCGGGGGGTACACCGGGGAGCTGTTTTTT
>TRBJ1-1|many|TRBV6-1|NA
CASSEYRGLNLNTEAFF
TGTGCCAGCAGTGAGTATAGGGGACTGAACTTGAACACTGAAGCTTTCTTT
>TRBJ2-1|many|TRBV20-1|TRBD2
CSARDASGGAIEQFF
TGCAGTGCTAGAGATGCTAGCGGGGGGGCTATTGAGCAGTTCTTC
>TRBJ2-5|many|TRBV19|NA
CASSEGYGTQYF
TGTGCCAGTAGTGAGGGGTATGGGACCCAGTACTTC
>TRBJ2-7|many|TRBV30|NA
CAWSHSYEQYF
TGTGCCTGGAGCCACAGCTACGAGCAGTACTTC
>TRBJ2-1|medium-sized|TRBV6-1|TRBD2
CASRKTSGVSYNEQFF
TGTGCCAGCAGGAAGACTAGCGGGGTATCCTACAATGAGCAGTTCTTC
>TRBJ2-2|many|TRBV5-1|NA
CASSLGQATTGELFF
TGCGCCAGCAGCTTGGGACAGGCAACGACCGGGGAGCTGTTTTTT
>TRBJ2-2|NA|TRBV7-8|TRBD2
CASSLGRLAERTGELFF
TGTGCCAGCAGCTTGGGACGACTAGCGGAAAGAACCGGGGAGCTGTTTTTT
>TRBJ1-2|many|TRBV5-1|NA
CASSLASRAGGYTF
TGCGCCAGCAGCTTGGCTTCCAGGGCGGGGGGCTACACCTTC
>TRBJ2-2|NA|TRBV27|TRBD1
CASSVGQVNTGEPFF
TGTGCGAGCAGTGTGGGACAGGTCAACACCGGGGAGCCGTTTTTT
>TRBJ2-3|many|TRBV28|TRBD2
CASSFQSGSGTDTQYF
TGTGCCAGTAGTTTCCAGAGCGGGAGCGGCACAGATACGCAGTATTTT
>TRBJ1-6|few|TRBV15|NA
CATSRVRQGNSPLHF
TGTGCCACCAGCAGAGTAAGGCAGGGAAATTCACCCCTCCACTTT
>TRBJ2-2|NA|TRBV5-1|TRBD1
CASSLGTGDAGELFF
TGCGCCAGCAGCTTGGGGACAGGGGACGCCGGGGAGCTGTTTTTT
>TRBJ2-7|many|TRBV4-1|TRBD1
CASSQKTGGYEQYF
TGCGCCAGCAGCCAGAAGACAGGGGGCTACGAGCAGTACTTC
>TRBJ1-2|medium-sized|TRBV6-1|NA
CASSEDGRRGYTF
TGTGCCAGCAGTGAAGATGGACGGCGTGGCTACACCTTC
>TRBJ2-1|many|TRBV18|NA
CARGVRDTDYNEQFF
TGTGCCAGGGGGGTCCGGGACACCGACTACAATGAGCAGTTCTTC
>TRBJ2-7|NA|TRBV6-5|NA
CASSYPPPSEQYF
TGTGCCAGCAGTTACCCCCCTCCAAGCGAGCAGTACTTC
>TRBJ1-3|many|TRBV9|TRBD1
CASSVDQGASGNTIYF
TGTGCCAGCAGCGTAGATCAGGGGGCCTCTGGAAACACCATATATTTT
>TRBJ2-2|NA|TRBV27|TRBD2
CASSIQTGTRFRFF
TGTGCCAGCAGTATACAAACCGGGACTAGGTTTCGGTTTTTT
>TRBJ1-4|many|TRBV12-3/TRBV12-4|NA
CASSPRDRGEKLFF
TGTGCCAGCAGTCCGCGGGATCGGGGGGAAAAACTGTTTTTT
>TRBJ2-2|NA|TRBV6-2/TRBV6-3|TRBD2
CASSRGLESGELFF
TGTGCCAGCAGTCGGGGACTAGAGTCCGGGGAGCTGTTTTTT